The entry below describes one T cell receptor beta chain. Its cognate antigen is unknown. This entry belongs to a study of T-cell memory formation after mild COVID-19. About the study: TCR clusters were mostly confined to one donor each.

After 5'RACE with constant-segment primers, TCR alpha and TCR beta cDNA libraries carrying sample barcodes and UMIs were obtained. One entry per CDR3 protein, called by TCRdb with MiXCR from the 5' RACE reads. Here the sample spans over 500,000 distinct CDR3 sequences, around 16% being singletons. Study results and limitations: Researchers found some responding clones in pre-infection memory, a sign that cross-reactive memory joined. Mainly CM and EM harbored the contracting CD4+ clones; mainly EMRA harbored the CD8+ ones.

The CDR3 spans 15 residues. The J segment lost 0 bases and the V segment lost 5 bases, leaving 3 bases of the junction unmatched. The germline V gene encodes CDR1 SQVTM and CDR2 ANQGSEA. The specimen sequenced was PBMCs or a T cell subset sorted from them (not recorded which). The chain joins TRBV29-1 to TRBJ2-6; 8 bases are a match to TRBD1. This TCR came from an adult woman who had mild COVID-19 (a few samples of this study predate the infection). Cell type and time point are not known. Here the CDR3 reads CSVRTGSSGANVLTF. The CDR3 DNA is TGCAGCGTTCGGACAGGGAGCTCTGGGGCCAACGTCCTGACTTTC.